A selection of T cell receptor beta chains follows, all from one sample in a study of tumor-infiltrating lymphocytes in oesophageal squamous cell carcinoma. A single record per CDR3 protein comes from TCRdb applying MiXCR to the PCR reads. The repertoire holds over 15,000 distinct CDR3 sequences, with 30% to 50% as singletons. Sequencing was carried out using blood. The receptors here all came from a male donor with esophageal squamous cell carcinoma. Both conserved end residues are trimmed from each CDR3. The order of the fields is clone size, V gene, J gene, CDR3 protein. The size entry is marked missing in some rows and otherwise reads once, few, many or a size class.

clone size: .; V gene: TRBV6-1; J gene: TRBJ2-3; CDR3 protein: ASSEEAGGTDTQY
clone size: few; V gene: TRBV19; J gene: TRBJ2-4; CDR3 protein: ASSIAHGAPTNYEQY
clone size: .; V gene: TRBV28; J gene: TRBJ2-3; CDR3 protein: ASSLPRVGTDTQY
clone size: .; V gene: TRBV7-6; J gene: TRBJ2-4; CDR3 protein: ASSPGLPLGIQY
clone size: many; V gene: TRBV28; J gene: TRBJ2-2; CDR3 protein: ASRGTSVDTGELF
clone size: few; V gene: TRBV7-6; J gene: TRBJ2-2; CDR3 protein: ASSWTLGSAGELF
clone size: .; V gene: TRBV7-2; J gene: .; CDR3 protein: ASADSHYGYT
clone size: many; V gene: TRBV28; J gene: TRBJ2-1; CDR3 protein: ASSFSGGPYPEQF
clone size: .; V gene: TRBV28; J gene: .; CDR3 protein: ASEEGGYEQY
clone size: .; V gene: TRBV2; J gene: TRBJ2-6; CDR3 protein: ASNSQRGAGGAVLR
clone size: .; V gene: TRBV7-6; J gene: TRBJ2-1; CDR3 protein: ASSLGSAYSYNEQF
clone size: few; V gene: TRBV4-1; J gene: TRBJ1-1; CDR3 protein: ASSQDRGFTEAF
clone size: medium-sized; V gene: TRBV7-2; J gene: TRBJ1-5; CDR3 protein: ASSLVGVYSNQPQH
clone size: many; V gene: TRBV2; J gene: TRBJ1-2; CDR3 protein: ASRATINYGYT
clone size: many; V gene: TRBV27; J gene: TRBJ1-2; CDR3 protein: ANTVFST
clone size: .; V gene: TRBV7-2; J gene: TRBJ1-1; CDR3 protein: ASSSGQILVAF
clone size: few; V gene: TRBV7-6; J gene: TRBJ2-1; CDR3 protein: ASSSRPDGDEQF
clone size: many; V gene: TRBV5-1; J gene: TRBJ1-1; CDR3 protein: ASSLDGTANTEAF
clone size: .; V gene: TRBV11-2; J gene: .; CDR3 protein: ASSYLWDRPSSYEQY
clone size: .; V gene: TRBV7-6; J gene: .; CDR3 protein: ASSFRRVGGRAGEQY
clone size: .; V gene: TRBV10-2; J gene: TRBJ2-3; CDR3 protein: ATRKGGSSSTDTQY
clone size: many; V gene: TRBV2; J gene: TRBJ1-4; CDR3 protein: ASKLGYSEKLF
clone size: .; V gene: TRBV12-5; J gene: TRBJ2-5; CDR3 protein: ASGVGLQETQY
clone size: many; V gene: TRBV11-2; J gene: TRBJ1-4; CDR3 protein: ASSSRGPTNEKLF
clone size: .; V gene: TRBV11-2; J gene: TRBJ1-1; CDR3 protein: ASSFVNTEAF
clone size: .; V gene: TRBV15; J gene: TRBJ1-5; CDR3 protein: ATGGVNQPQH
clone size: many; V gene: TRBV6-1; J gene: TRBJ1-5; CDR3 protein: ASSSRGGQPQH
clone size: many; V gene: TRBV7-3; J gene: .; CDR3 protein: ASSRDFSSYNEQY
clone size: .; V gene: TRBV7-8; J gene: .; CDR3 protein: ASSSTSGRGSYNEQF
clone size: few; V gene: TRBV6-6; J gene: TRBJ2-1; CDR3 protein: ASSYDRGHRPYNEQF
clone size: .; V gene: TRBV3-1; J gene: TRBJ1-5; CDR3 protein: ASSPGMFGQPQH
clone size: .; V gene: TRBV6-6; J gene: TRBJ2-6; CDR3 protein: ASTLSGANVLT
clone size: .; V gene: TRBV7-6; J gene: .; CDR3 protein: ASSSGAVTLGNEQF
clone size: .; V gene: TRBV14; J gene: TRBJ2-2; CDR3 protein: ASQTGDHGELF
clone size: many; V gene: TRBV10-3; J gene: TRBJ2-3; CDR3 protein: AISPTGVTADTDTQY
clone size: many; V gene: TRBV5-1; J gene: TRBJ1-4; CDR3 protein: ASSLGIQAINEKLF
clone size: .; V gene: TRBV7-6; J gene: TRBJ1-5; CDR3 protein: ASSFQGANQPQH
clone size: .; V gene: TRBV30; J gene: TRBJ2-4; CDR3 protein: AWTISSPLH
clone size: .; V gene: TRBV7-2; J gene: TRBJ2-5; CDR3 protein: ASSFFGEETQY
clone size: .; V gene: TRBV18; J gene: TRBJ2-5; CDR3 protein: ASSGRQGASETQY
clone size: few; V gene: TRBV7-6; J gene: TRBJ2-1; CDR3 protein: ASSLADGNEQF
clone size: once; V gene: TRBV7-8; J gene: TRBJ2-7; CDR3 protein: ASSLGRGPYNEQY